The 22 T cell receptor beta chains reported below all come from one sample, sequenced in a study of blood T cells in healthy people across ages. Alongside a J-beta primer mix, a sample-barcoded 5' primer served in a second PCR lasting roughly 6 to 11 cycles. TCRdb re-derived calls from the 5' RACE reads in MiXCR, one entry per CDR3 protein. The data hold some 370,000 distinct CDR3 sequences, with roughly half observed a single time. The sequenced material came from blood. The receptors were gathered from a man aged 60-69 years in good health.

The gene calls are TRBV29-1 and TRBJ2-3; no clear D gene. The germline V gene has CDR1 SQVTM and CDR2 ANQGSEA. The length of the CDR3 is 12 residues. V lost 7 bases and J lost 5, with 13 bases in between. CDR3 DNA sequence: TGCAGCGACTCCCTCGGGTTAGATACGCAGTATTTT. Encoded protein: CSDSLGLDTQYF.

Remarks on this clonotype: A read error may explain this, as a much larger clone is one base away. This chain joins TRBV4-2 and TRBJ2-1; TRBD2 aligns across 8 bases. J was trimmed by 7 bases and V by 4 bases; bases with no gene match: 9. Germline V CDR1 and CDR2: LGHNA, YNFKEQ. The CDR3 sequence is 15 residues long. The CDR3: CASSRGHSGVNEQFF. CDR3 coding DNA: TGTGCCAGCAGCCGAGGCCATAGCGGGGTGAATGAGCAGTTCTTC.

This clonotype was counted a few times. This chain joins TRBV10-3 and TRBJ1-2, with 7 bases matching TRBD1. CDR3 size: 15 residues. Germline V lookup: CDR1 ENHRY, CDR2 SYGVKD. The V and J ends lost 2 bases and 3 bases, in that order; junction bases with no gene match: 6. The chain's CDR3 is CAISEQGGADYGYTF. The CDR3 nucleotides are TGTGCCATCAGTGAGCAAGGGGGCGCCGACTATGGCTACACCTTC.

V and J are TRBV5-6 and TRBJ2-7, with 14 bases fitting TRBD2. After removal of 4 bases from V and 6 bases from J, the junction contained 6 bases not matched to a gene. This CDR3 contains 15 residues. Germline CDR1 reads SGHDT; CDR2 reads YYEEEE. CDR3 nucleotide sequence: TGTGCCAGCAGCGGACTAGCGGGAGGATCGGGCGAGCAGTACTTC. Its protein product is CASSGLAGGSGEQYF.

The chain has TRBV12-3 or TRBV12-4 and TRBJ1-1; D perhaps matches TRBD1 (5 bases). The CDR3 is 14 amino acids. Trimming stripped 6 bases from V and 6 bases from J, with 17 bases between. The CDR3 DNA reads as TGTGCCAGCAGCTCAGACCCAGGGCGGCCTGAAGCTTTCTTT. It translates to CASSSDPGRPEAFF.

The V gene is TRBV4-1, the J gene TRBJ2-3; 10 bases agree with TRBD2. CDR1 and CDR2 from the germline V gene are MGHRA and YSYEKL. V shed 1 base, J shed 1 base, and the junction held 5 bases outside the gene matches. The CDR3 has 17 amino acids. CDR3 loop: CASSQVQRGGGTDTQYF. Here the CDR3 DNA reads TGCGCCAGCAGCCAAGTTCAGCGGGGGGGTGGCACAGATACGCAGTATTTT.

Note on this clonotype: One base away lies a much larger clone, so this may be a sequencing read error. The chain combines TRBV4-3 with TRBJ2-7; D gene unclear. Germline lookup yields CDR1 LGHNA and CDR2 YSLEER. Trimming removed 0 bases at V and 7 bases at J, with 13 bases between. The CDR3 has 14 residues. The CDR3 DNA sequence: TGCGCCAGCAGCCAAGATAGGCTGTACAATGAGCAGTACTTC. It codes for CASSQDRLYNEQYF.

This chain connects TRBV12-3 or TRBV12-4 to TRBJ2-3; 7 positions agree with TRBD1. The ends lost 6 bases at V and 10 bases at J; junction bases unmatched: 1. The CDR3 has 10 residues. The CDR3 spells CASSQGAQYF. The DNA of the CDR3 is TGTGCCAGCAGCCAGGGGGCGCAGTATTTT.

This clonotype was counted between two and nine times. V and J are TRBV20-1 and TRBJ2-1, with a tentative D call TRBD2 (5 bases). The germline V and J ends were trimmed by 4 bases and 5 bases, with 15 bases remaining between them. Germline V gives CDR1 DFQATT, CDR2 SNEGSKA (reference sequence). There are 14 residues in the CDR3. CDR3 protein: CSAKSYERNNEQFF. Here the CDR3 DNA reads TGCAGTGCTAAAAGTTATGAGCGGAACAATGAGCAGTTCTTC.

The table lists this clonotype with many counts. V is TRBV20-1 and J is TRBJ2-1; tentatively, D is TRBD2 (7 bases). The CDR3 extends over 16 amino acids. V lost 6 bases to trimming and J lost 1 base, with 19 bases between them. Germline assignment: CDR1 DFQATT and CDR2 SNEGSKA (reference sequence). The CDR3 loop is CSAITGLGRSYNEQFF. The CDR3 DNA follows: TGCAGTGCCATTACAGGGCTCGGGAGGTCCTACAATGAGCAGTTCTTC.

V usage is TRBV5-1 and J usage is TRBJ2-1, with 7 bases aligning to TRBD1. CDR1 and CDR2 from the germline V gene are SGHRS and YFSETQ. CDR3 length: 15 residues. Trimming cost V 4 bases and J 6 bases; bases outside gene matches: 10. DNA of the CDR3: TGCGCCAGCAGCCCGACCGGGACAGCAGGCAATGAGCAGTTCTTC. Amino acid sequence: CASSPTGTAGNEQFF.

This clonotype was recorded many times. The CDR3 reads CASTLGAGRSGANVLTF. As DNA, the CDR3 is TGTGCCAGCACCCTGGGGGCGGGCCGCTCTGGGGCCAACGTCCTGACTTTC. The V gene is TRBV7-9, the J gene TRBJ2-6; maybe TRBD1 (6 bases). There are 17 residues in the CDR3. The V end was cut by 7 bases, the J end by 0 bases, with 16 bases between. Germline V lookup: CDR1 SEHNR, CDR2 FQNEAQ (reference sequence). Complete variable domain (other parts from reference TRBV7-9 and TRBJ2-6): DTGVSQNPRHKITKRGQNVTFRCDPISEHNRLYWYRQTLGQGPEFLTYFQNEAQLEKSRLLSDRFSAERPKGSFSTLEIQRTEQGDSAMYLCASTLGAGRSGANVLTFGAGSRLTVL.

This clonotype appeared a few times. The chain recombines TRBV5-1 with TRBJ1-6, with D maybe TRBD1 (5 bases). CDR1 is SGHRS and CDR2 is YFSETQ in the germline V gene. Trimming removed 0 bases at V and 10 bases at J, with 11 bases between. The CDR3 length is 14 residues. The DNA for the CDR3 is TGCGCCAGCAGCTTGGGCAGGGAGGGATCACCCCTCCACTTT. It encodes CASSLGREGSPLHF.

The V gene is TRBV6-5, the J gene TRBJ2-5, with 11 bases matching TRBD2. The J call could be wrong; TRBJ2-7 is a better fit for the DNA end. This CDR3 has 18 amino acids. Germline CDR1 is MNHEY and CDR2 is SVGAGI. The CDR3 loop reads CASSYHGSTTSGAYEQYF. CDR3 sequence (DNA): TGTGCCAGCAGTTACCACGGCAGTACGACTAGCGGGGCCTACGAGCAGTACTTC.

This chain connects TRBV15 to TRBJ1-2; D not resolved. V lost 0 bases and J lost 5, with 13 bases in between. The length of the CDR3 is 15 residues. Germline loops: CDR1 LNHNV, CDR2 YYDKDF (reference sequence). The CDR3 coding sequence is TGTGCCACCAGCAGAGATCCCCCTATTGGGTATGGCTACACCTTC. Amino acid sequence: CATSRDPPIGYGYTF.

The V call is TRBV5-1, the J call TRBJ2-7; D possibly corresponds to TRBD1 (5 bases). V was shortened by 3 bases and J by 0 bases, with 13 bases between the two germline ends. There are 15 residues in the CDR3. Germline CDR1 reads SGHRS; CDR2 reads YFSETQ. The CDR3 sequence is CASSSGNRASYEQYF. For the CDR3, the DNA is TGCGCCAGCAGCTCAGGGAACCGGGCCTCCTACGAGCAGTACTTC.

The gene calls are TRBV20-1 and TRBJ1-4; D possibly corresponds to TRBD1 (5 bases). V lost 0 bases and J 6 bases, leaving 14 bases between the germline ends. The length of the CDR3 is 15 residues. CDR1 and CDR2 (germline): DFQATT, SNEGSKA (reference sequence). The CDR3 nucleotides read TGCAGTGCTAGAGATCATGCGGGGGGACATGAAAAACTGTTTTTT. This translates into CSARDHAGGHEKLFF.

This clonotype came up a few times. This chain connects TRBV4-3 to TRBJ2-3, with 10 bases that match TRBD2. The trim removed 0 bases at V and 2 bases at J, leaving 8 bases unmatched. The CDR3 has 18 residues. Germline loops: CDR1 LGHNA, CDR2 YSLEER. Here the CDR3 DNA reads TGCGCCAGCAGCCAAGACGTACTAGCGGGGCCCTACACAGATACGCAGTATTTT. Translating gives CASSQDVLAGPYTDTQYF.

V usage is TRBV7-2 and J usage is TRBJ2-7; D is unresolved. Germline lookup yields CDR1 SGHTA and CDR2 FQGNSA. CDR3 length: 12 amino acids. With 11 bases removed from V and 6 bases from J, the gap between germline ends came to 17 bases. In nucleotides, the CDR3 is TGTGCCCGTAGCTCATACTGGTCCGAGCAGTACTTC. Translating it yields CARSSYWSEQYF. Filled out from reference TRBV7-2 and TRBJ2-7, the complete variable domain reads GAGVSQSPSNKVTEKGKDVELRCDPISGHTALYWYRQSLGQGLEFLIYFQGNSAPDKSGLPSDRFSAERTGGSVSTLTIQRTQQEDSAVYLCARSSYWSEQYFGPGTRLTVT.

This clonotype has a handful of counts. V and J are TRBV20-1 and TRBJ2-5; 7 nucleotides agree with TRBD1. This CDR3 spans 15 amino acids. J lost 4 bases, V lost 2 bases, and 10 bases had no gene match. CDR1 DFQATT and CDR2 SNEGSKA come from the germline V gene (reference sequence). The chain's CDR3 is CSARPNRGAAETQYF. The CDR3 nucleotides read TGCAGTGCTAGACCGAACAGGGGCGCGGCAGAGACCCAGTACTTC.

This sequence joins TRBV11-2 and TRBJ2-1, with 8 bases that match TRBD1. Losses at the gene ends were 5 bases for V and 2 bases for J; bases not matched to a gene: 8. The CDR3 sequence is 16 residues long. Germline V gives CDR1 SGHAT, CDR2 FQNNGV. The CDR3 region has the DNA TGTGCCAGCAGCCTACGGACAGGGAGAGCCTACAATGAGCAGTTCTTC. This codes for CASSLRTGRAYNEQFF.

This clonotype appeared a few times. This chain joins TRBV20-1 and TRBJ2-7; 9 bases match TRBD2. The trim removed 1 base at V and 2 bases at J, leaving 6 bases unmatched. This CDR3 region has 15 residues. Germline V gene lookup returns CDR1 DFQATT and CDR2 SNEGSKA (reference sequence). CDR3 protein: CSARGSTSGTYEQYF. The CDR3 bases are TGCAGTGCTAGAGGATCGACTAGCGGAACCTACGAGCAGTACTTC.